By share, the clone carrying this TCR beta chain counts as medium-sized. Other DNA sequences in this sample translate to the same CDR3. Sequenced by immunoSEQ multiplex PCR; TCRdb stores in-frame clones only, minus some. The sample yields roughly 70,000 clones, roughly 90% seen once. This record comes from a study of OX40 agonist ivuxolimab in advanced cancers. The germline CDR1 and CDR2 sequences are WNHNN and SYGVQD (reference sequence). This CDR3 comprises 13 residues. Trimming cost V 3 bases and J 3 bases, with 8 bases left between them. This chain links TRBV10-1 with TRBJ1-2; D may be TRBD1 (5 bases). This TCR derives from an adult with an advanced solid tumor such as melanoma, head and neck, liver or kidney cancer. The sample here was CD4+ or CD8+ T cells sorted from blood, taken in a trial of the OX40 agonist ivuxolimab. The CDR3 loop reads CASSDRRDYGYTF. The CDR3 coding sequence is TGCGCCAGCAGTGACCGCAGGGACTATGGCTACACCTTC.